This entry lists 8 T cell receptor beta chains sequenced from one sample in a study of T-cell reconstitution after alpha-beta-depleted transplantation in children. The library targeted TCRbeta and was prepared with unique molecular identifiers. Each CDR3 protein is one row after TCRdb ran MiXCR on the PCR reads. Altogether 280,000 or so distinct CDR3 sequences are present, roughly 10% being singletons, with the ten largest covering 20% to 25%. This specimen consisted of peripheral blood, obtained 180 days after TCRalphabeta/CD19-depleted stem cell transplant. These receptors came from a male patient between 2 and 10 years old who had a stem cell transplant for chronic granulomatous disease, so the T cells may come from the graft donor.

This clonotype was found many times. The chain links TRBV7-2 to TRBJ2-7, with 13 nucleotides matching TRBD2. This CDR3 spans 17 amino acids. V lost 1 base to trimming and J lost 3 bases; unmatched junction nucleotides: 6. Germline assignment: CDR1 SGHTA and CDR2 FQGNSA. The DNA of the CDR3 is TGTGCCAGCAGCTTAGTGCCCACTAGCGGGAGGGGCTACGAGCAGTACTTC. It specifies CASSLVPTSGRGYEQYF.

This clonotype was seen ten or more times. The chain is built from TRBV5-6 and TRBJ2-1; 7 bases fit TRBD2. The CDR3 is 18 amino acids. Germline trimming cut 4 bases from V and 4 bases from J; bases unmatched to any gene: 17. Germline-derived CDR1 and CDR2 are SGHDT and YYEEEE. CDR3 amino acids: CASSPMGGSGASYNEQFF. CDR3 bases: TGTGCCAGCAGCCCGATGGGGGGGAGCGGTGCTAGTTACAATGAGCAGTTCTTC.

Worth noting for this clonotype: Being one base from a much bigger clone, this may be a read error. The DNA for the CDR3 is TGTGCCAGCAGATCAAATACCGGCAATGAGCAGTTCTTC. Protein: CASRSNTGNEQFF. The chain joins TRBV12-3 or TRBV12-4 to TRBJ2-1; D unresolved. This CDR3 has 13 residues. V dropped 6 bases and J dropped 6 bases, with 12 bases sitting between them.

This clonotype was counted many times. This chain connects TRBV5-1 to TRBJ2-7; TRBD2 matches 8 bases. The CDR3 spans 15 residues. J lost 3 bases, V lost 4 bases, and 9 bases had no gene match. Germline-derived CDR1 and CDR2 are SGHRS and YFSETQ. The CDR3 spells CASSPAGAGGYEQYF. The CDR3 DNA sequence: TGCGCCAGCAGCCCGGCAGGTGCGGGAGGCTACGAGCAGTACTTC.

This clonotype was seen only a few times. The CDR3 region has the DNA TGCGCCAGCAGGAGGGGTGACGGCTATGGCTACACCTTC. Its translation: CASRRGDGYGYTF. The chain recombines TRBV23-1 with TRBJ1-2, with a tentative D call TRBD1 (5 bases). TRBV23-1 is an ORF for which the function is uncertain. The CDR3 runs to 13 residues. V gave up 6 bases and J gave up 4 bases, with 12 bases separating them.

In this sample, this clonotype turned up many times. V is TRBV15 and J is TRBJ2-7, with TRBD1 identical over 8 bases. Germline CDR1 and CDR2: LNHNV and YYDKDF (reference sequence). Unmatched junction bases numbered 6, after V lost 1 base and J lost 1 base. The CDR3 totals 16 residues. The CDR3 loop is CATSRATGTGSYEQYF. For the CDR3, the DNA is TGTGCCACCAGCAGAGCGACCGGGACAGGATCCTACGAGCAGTACTTC.

This clonotype was observed at least ten times. This chain links TRBV18 with TRBJ2-1; the match to TRBD1 covers 7 bases. V lost 0 bases to trimming and J lost 4 bases; unmatched junction nucleotides: 3. CDR1 is KGHSH and CDR2 is LQKENI in the germline V gene. CDR3 length: 15 amino acids. As DNA, the CDR3 is TGTGCCAGCTCACCACCGGGGACAGCTTACAATGAGCAGTTCTTC. This gives the protein CASSPPGTAYNEQFF.

On this clonotype itself: A much larger clone lies a single base off, so this may be a read error. V and J are TRBV18 and TRBJ1-2, with TRBD1 as a possible D gene (6 bases). V lost 6 bases and J lost 5, with 13 bases in between. Germline assignment: CDR1 KGHSH and CDR2 LQKENI. The CDR3 spans 13 residues. In DNA form, the CDR3 reads TGTGCCAGCTCGGAGGACAGTATTTATGGCTACACCTTC. It yields the protein CASSEDSIYGYTF.